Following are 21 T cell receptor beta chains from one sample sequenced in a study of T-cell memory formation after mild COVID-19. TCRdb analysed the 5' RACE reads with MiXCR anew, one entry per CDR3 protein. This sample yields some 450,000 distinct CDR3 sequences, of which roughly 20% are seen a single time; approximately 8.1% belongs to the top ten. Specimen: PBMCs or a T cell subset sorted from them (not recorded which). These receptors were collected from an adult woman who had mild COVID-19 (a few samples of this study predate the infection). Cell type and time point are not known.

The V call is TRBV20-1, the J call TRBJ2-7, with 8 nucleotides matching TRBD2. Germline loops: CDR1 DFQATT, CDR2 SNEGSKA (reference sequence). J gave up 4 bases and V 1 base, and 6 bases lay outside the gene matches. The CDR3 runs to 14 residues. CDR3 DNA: TGCAGTGCTAGAGGGCCAGCGGGAGAATACGAGCAGTACTTC. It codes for CSARGPAGEYEQYF.

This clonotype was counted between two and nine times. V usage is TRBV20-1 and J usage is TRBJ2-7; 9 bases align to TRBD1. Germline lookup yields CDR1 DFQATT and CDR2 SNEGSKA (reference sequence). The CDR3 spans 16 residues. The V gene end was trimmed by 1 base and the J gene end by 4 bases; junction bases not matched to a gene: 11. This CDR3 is CSARGTGVDTGYEQYF. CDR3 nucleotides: TGCAGTGCTAGAGGGACAGGGGTTGATACAGGTTACGAGCAGTACTTC.

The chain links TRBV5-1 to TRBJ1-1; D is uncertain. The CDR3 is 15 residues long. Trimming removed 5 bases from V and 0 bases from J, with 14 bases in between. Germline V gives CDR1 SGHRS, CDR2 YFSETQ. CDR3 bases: TGCGCCAGCAGAGACTGGCCCACCGTGAACACTGAAGCTTTCTTT. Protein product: CASRDWPTVNTEAFF.

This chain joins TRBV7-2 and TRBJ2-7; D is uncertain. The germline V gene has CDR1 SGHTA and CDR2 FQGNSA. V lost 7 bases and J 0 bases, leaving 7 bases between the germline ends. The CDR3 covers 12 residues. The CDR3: CASNEGSYEQYF. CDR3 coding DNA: TGTGCCAGCAACGAAGGCTCCTACGAGCAGTACTTC.

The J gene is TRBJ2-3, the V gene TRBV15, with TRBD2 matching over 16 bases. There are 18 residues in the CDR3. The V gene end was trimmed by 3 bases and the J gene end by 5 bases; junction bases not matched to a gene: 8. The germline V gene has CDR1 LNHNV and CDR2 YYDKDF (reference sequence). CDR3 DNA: TGTGCCACCAGCAGTTACGGGACTAGCGGGGGGGCCAGAGATACGCAGTATTTT. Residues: CATSSYGTSGGARDTQYF.

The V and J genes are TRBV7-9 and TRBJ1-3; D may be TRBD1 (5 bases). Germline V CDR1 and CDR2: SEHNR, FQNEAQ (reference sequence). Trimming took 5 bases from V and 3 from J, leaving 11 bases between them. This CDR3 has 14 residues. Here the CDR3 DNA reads TGTGCCAGCAGCCTAGGGGCCGGTGGAAACACCATATATTTT. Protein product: CASSLGAGGNTIYF.

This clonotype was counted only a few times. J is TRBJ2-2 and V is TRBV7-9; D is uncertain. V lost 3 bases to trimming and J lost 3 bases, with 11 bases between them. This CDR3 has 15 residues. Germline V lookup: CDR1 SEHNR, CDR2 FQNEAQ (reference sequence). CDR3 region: CASSFEVVYTGELFF. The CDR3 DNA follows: TGTGCCAGCAGCTTTGAGGTCGTTTACACCGGGGAGCTGTTTTTT.

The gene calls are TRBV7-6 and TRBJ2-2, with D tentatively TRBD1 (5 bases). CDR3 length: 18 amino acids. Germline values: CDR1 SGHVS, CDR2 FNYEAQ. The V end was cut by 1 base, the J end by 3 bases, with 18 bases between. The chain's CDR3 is CASSLGVSGQVYTGELFF. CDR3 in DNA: TGTGCCAGCAGCTTAGGGGTGTCAGGGCAGGTGTACACCGGGGAGCTGTTTTTT. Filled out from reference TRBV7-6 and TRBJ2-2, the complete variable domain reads GAGVSQSPRYKVTKRGQDVALRCDPISGHVSLYWYRQALGQGPEFLTYFNYEAQQDKSGLPNDRFSAERPEGSISTLTIQRTEQRDSAMYRCASSLGVSGQVYTGELFFGEGSRLTVL.

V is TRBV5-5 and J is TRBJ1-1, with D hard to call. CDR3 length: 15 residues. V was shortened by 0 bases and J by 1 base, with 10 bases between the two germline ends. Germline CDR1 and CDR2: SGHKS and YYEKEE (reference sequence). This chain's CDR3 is CASSLADTRNTEAFF. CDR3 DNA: TGTGCCAGCAGCTTGGCAGATACGAGGAACACTGAAGCTTTCTTT.

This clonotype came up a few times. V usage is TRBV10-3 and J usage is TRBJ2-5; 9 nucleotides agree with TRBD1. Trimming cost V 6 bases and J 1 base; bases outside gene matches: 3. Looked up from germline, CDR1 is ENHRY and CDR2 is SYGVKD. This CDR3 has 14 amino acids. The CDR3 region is CAIRGTGIQETQYF. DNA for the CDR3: TGTGCCATCAGGGGGACAGGGATCCAAGAGACCCAGTACTTC.

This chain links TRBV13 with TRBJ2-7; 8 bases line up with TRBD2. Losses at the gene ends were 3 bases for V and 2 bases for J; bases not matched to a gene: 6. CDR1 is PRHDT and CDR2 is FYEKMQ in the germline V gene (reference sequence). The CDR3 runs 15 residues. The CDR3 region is CASSFGGARPYEQYF. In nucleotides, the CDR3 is TGTGCCAGCAGCTTCGGGGGGGCTCGACCCTACGAGCAGTACTTC.

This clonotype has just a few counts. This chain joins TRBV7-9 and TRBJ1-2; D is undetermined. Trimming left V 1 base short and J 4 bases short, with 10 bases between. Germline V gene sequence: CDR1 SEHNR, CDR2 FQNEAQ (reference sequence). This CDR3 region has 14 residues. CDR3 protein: CASSLEAAGYGYTF. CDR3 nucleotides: TGTGCCAGCAGCTTAGAAGCGGCGGGCTATGGCTACACCTTC. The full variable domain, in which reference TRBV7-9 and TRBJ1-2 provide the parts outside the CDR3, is DTGVSQNPRHKITKRGQNVTFRCDPISEHNRLYWYRQTLGQGPEFLTYFQNEAQLEKSRLLSDRFSAERPKGSFSTLEIQRTEQGDSAMYLCASSLEAAGYGYTFGSGTRLTVV.

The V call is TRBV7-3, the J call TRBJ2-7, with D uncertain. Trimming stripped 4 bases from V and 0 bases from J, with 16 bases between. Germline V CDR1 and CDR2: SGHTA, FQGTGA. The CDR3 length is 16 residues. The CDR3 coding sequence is TGTGCCAGCAGCTCCCCGCAAGGCTTGGACTCCTACGAGCAGTACTTC. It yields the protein CASSSPQGLDSYEQYF. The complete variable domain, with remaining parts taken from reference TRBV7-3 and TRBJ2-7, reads GAGVSQTPSNKVTEKGKYVELRCDPISGHTALYWYRQSLGQGPEFLIYFQGTGAADDSGLPNDRFFAVRPEGSVSTLKIQRTERGDSAVYLCASSSPQGLDSYEQYFGPGTRLTVT.

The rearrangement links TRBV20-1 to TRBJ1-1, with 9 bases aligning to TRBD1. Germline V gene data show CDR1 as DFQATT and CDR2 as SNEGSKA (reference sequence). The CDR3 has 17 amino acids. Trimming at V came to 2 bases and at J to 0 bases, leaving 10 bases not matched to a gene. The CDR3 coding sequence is TGCAGTGCTAGACCCTACAGGGGGCTCTTCATGAACACTGAAGCTTTCTTT. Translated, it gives CSARPYRGLFMNTEAFF.

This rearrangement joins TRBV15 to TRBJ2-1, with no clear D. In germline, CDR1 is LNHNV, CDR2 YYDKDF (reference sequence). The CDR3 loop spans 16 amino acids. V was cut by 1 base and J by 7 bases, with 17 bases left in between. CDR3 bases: TGTGCCACCAGCAGAGTTCGGATAGGATCACCGAATGAGCAGTTCTTC. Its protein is CATSRVRIGSPNEQFF.

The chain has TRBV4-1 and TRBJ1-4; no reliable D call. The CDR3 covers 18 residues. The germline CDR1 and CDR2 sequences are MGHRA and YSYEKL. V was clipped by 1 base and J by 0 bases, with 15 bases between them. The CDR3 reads CASSQVGQYPATNEKLFF. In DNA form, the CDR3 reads TGCGCCAGCAGCCAAGTTGGGCAGTACCCAGCAACTAATGAAAAACTGTTTTTT.

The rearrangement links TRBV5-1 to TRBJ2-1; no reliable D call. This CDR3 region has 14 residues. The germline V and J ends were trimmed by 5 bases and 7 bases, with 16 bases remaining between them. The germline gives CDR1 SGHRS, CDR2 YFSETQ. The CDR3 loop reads CASSRSAGANEQFF. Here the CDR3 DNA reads TGCGCCAGCAGTCGGAGCGCAGGCGCAAATGAGCAGTTCTTC.

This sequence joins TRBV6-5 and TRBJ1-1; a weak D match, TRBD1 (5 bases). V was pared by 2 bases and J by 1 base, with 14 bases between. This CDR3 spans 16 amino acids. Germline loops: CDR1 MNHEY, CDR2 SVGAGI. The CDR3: CASSYRGWTENTEAFF. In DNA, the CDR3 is TGTGCCAGCAGTTACAGGGGTTGGACCGAGAACACTGAAGCTTTCTTT.

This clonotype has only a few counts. The CDR3 spells CASTRQPSTDTQYF. CDR3 nucleotide sequence: TGTGCCAGCACCAGGCAGCCGAGCACAGATACGCAGTATTTT. This chain links TRBV21-1 with TRBJ2-3. TRBV21-1 is a known pseudogene. The CDR3 is 14 amino acids.

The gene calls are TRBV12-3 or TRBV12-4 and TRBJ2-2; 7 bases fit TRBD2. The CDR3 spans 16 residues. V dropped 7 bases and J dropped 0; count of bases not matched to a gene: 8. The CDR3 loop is CASTLFGRTNTGELFF. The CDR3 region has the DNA TGTGCCAGCACCCTCTTCGGGAGGACGAACACCGGGGAGCTGTTTTTT.

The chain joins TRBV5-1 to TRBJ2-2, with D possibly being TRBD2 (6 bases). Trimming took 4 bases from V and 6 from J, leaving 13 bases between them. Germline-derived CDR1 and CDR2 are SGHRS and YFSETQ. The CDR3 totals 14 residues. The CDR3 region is CASSDLGGPGELFF. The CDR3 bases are TGCGCCAGCAGCGACCTGGGAGGCCCCGGGGAGCTGTTTTTT.